This T cell receptor beta chain was obtained from a study of CD8+ T cells in alopecia areata (dated by TCRdb to the late 2010s). Background for the entire study: The treated patients took part in an open-label pilot trial in which moderate-to-severe alopecia areata was treated with oral tofacitinib at 5 to 10 mg twice daily. Tofacitinib was given for 6 to 18 months, followed by 6 months of follow-up off drug to assess delayed response and recurrence. For the treated patients, the SALT score, which quantifies what percentage of scalp surface area is affected, served as the measure of disease severity. The study used high-throughput TCRbeta sequencing to examine T cell clonal expansion in alopecia areata, in both the C3H/HeJ mouse model and human patients. Scalp tissue and sorted CD4+ and CD8+ peripheral blood T cells from patchy and totalis/universalis alopecia areata patients and from healthy controls were covered by human TCRbeta sequencing. Patients on tofacitinib were biopsied at baseline and after 4 and 24 weeks of treatment, and several of the patients also had a later scalp biopsy. Scalp clonality was compared across normal scalp (n=4), patchy alopecia areata scalp (n=8), and alopecia totalis/universalis scalp (n=8). RNA came from the PAXgene miRNA kit for fixed scalp, the miRNeasy kit for PBMCs, and the RNeasy kit for mouse skin. Amplification of TCRbeta CDR3 regions was done by immunoSEQ multiplex PCR using 35 Vbeta forward primers and 13 Jbeta reverse primers.

Details on this clone: It has no known antigen specificity. Base qualities are not provided; no much larger clone lies one nucleotide away.

The library was generated by the immunoSEQ multiplex PCR assay. RNA was extracted from all samples and reverse transcribed into cDNA as template for TCR sequencing. SuperScript III was used for first-strand cDNA synthesis, primed with a 2:1 mix of oligo-dT and random hexamers. A synthetic immune receptor repertoire was used to gauge amplification bias, and whatever bias remained was removed computationally. The authors processed their data as follows. Raw reads were preprocessed to remove errors, and CDR3 was defined by IMGT conventions from the conserved cysteine to phenylalanine. To get clonality, Shannon entropy was normalized by log2 of the number of productive unique TCRs and the result was subtracted from 1. Scalp TCRbeta sequences were cross-referenced with sorted blood CD4 and CD8 repertoires so that the CD4 or CD8 identity of scalp clones could be inferred. TCRdb stores this immuneACCESS table with in-frame sequences only. Part of the clones is absent; in the studies checked, under half of the shortfall reflects unresolved V genes, and no reason is known for the rest. Clone size and V and J calls were adopted from that table, with D and trimming inferred from the DNA. The sample table records around 150,000 clones; around three fifths of these occur just once. Approximately 15% of the sample is held by the ten biggest clonotypes.

The time point tag for this specimen amounts to: about 5 months on oral tofacitinib. The label giving this sample's treatment or condition can be read as: oral pan-JAK inhibitor, 5-10 mg twice daily. Peripheral blood and lesional scalp punch biopsies were obtained from patients with alopecia areata. PBMCs were separated by density centrifugation and stained for CD3, CD4 and CD8, after which CD4+ and CD8+ T cells were sorted on a FACSAria. There are 13 amino acids in the CDR3, from cysteine to phenylalanine inclusive. Just the 39-base CDR3 DNA is kept, in frame starting at base 1. According to the germline V gene, CDR1 reads SNHLY and CDR2 reads FYNNEI. V and J lose 7 bases and 7 bases, and a span of 13 bases separates them. General findings and caveats noted by the study authors: Compared with normal scalp, lesional scalp, particularly in alopecia totalis/universalis, had higher clonality and more expanded CD8+ clones, which suggests antigenic drive. Because the treated cohort was small and had only one nonresponder, larger studies are needed to examine links between baseline CD8+ expansion and response. Compared with mice, TCR sequences shared between patients were less clear, possibly partly because of HLA diversity across the patient population. Tofacitinib significantly lowered scalp clonality and the number of expanded CD8+ clones among the top 100 scalp clones. Unlike mouse skin, where gammadelta T cells dominate, normal human skin contains resident alphabeta T cells that get sequenced too, which complicates analysis of the scalp TCR repertoire. Many expanded lesional clones were found to persist in scalp and blood during tofacitinib treatment, and relapse after treatment cessation may be partly explained by this persistence.

This sequence was found in a human donor with alopecia areata. The chain is encoded by TRBV2 joined to TRBJ1-4; TRBD1 is a weak D gene call, 5 bases matching. The sequencing here drew on CD4+ T cells sorted from blood, taken at week 24, from a patient treated with tofacitinib. The sequence in DNA is TGTGCCAGCACGCCGACAGTTGGTGAAAAACTGTTTTTT. It translates as CASTPTVGEKLFF.